This record looks at one T cell receptor beta chain sequence and its context. This sample stems from a study of blood T cell repertoires in COVID-19. Study-level background: Both acute and convalescent COVID-19 samples were obtained from the United States, Italy and Spain. T cells, B-cell-depleted T cells, or PBMCs supplied cDNA or gDNA.

The Seattle patients joined while their infection was active and were tracked longitudinally afterward. Here immunoSEQ multiplex PCR was the method, and the copy in TCRdb shows in-frame clones only, minus some. The data show over 200,000 clones, about nine tenths seen once. This CDR3 spans 15 amino acids. Trimming took 7 bases from V and 0 from J; bases not matched to a gene: 5. Germline CDR1 and CDR2: SNHLY and FYNNEI. This rearrangement joins TRBV2 to TRBJ2-5, with 10 bases that match TRBD1. The source of this sequence is a man between 45 and 60 years old with COVID-19, enrolled during active disease. The sequenced sample consisted of peripheral blood. CDR3 protein: CASKVDRGNQETQYF. The CDR3 DNA is TGTGCCAGCAAGGTGGACAGGGGGAACCAAGAGACCCAGTACTTC.